Listed here are 24 T cell receptor beta chains from one sample, sequenced in a study of blood T cell repertoires in COVID-19. This table comes from immunoSEQ multiplex PCR, and its TCRdb copy is limited to in-frame clones, with some not included. The sample records some 99,000 clones, around nine tenths being singletons. The sequenced material came from peripheral blood. These TCRs come from a man between 65 and 79 years old with acute or convalescent COVID-19.

The J gene is TRBJ1-3, the V gene TRBV19; D is uncertain. Trimming pared 7 bases from V and 2 bases from J, leaving 12 bases between. Germline CDR1 LNHDA, CDR2 SQIVND (reference sequence). This CDR3 region has 14 residues. The DNA of the CDR3 is TGTGCCAGTACCCCCCGAGATCCTGGAAACACCATATATTTT. Its translation: CASTPRDPGNTIYF.

The chain is built from TRBV5-1 and TRBJ2-2, with TRBD2 identical over 7 bases. V dropped 7 bases and J dropped 4; count of bases not matched to a gene: 4. In germline, CDR1 is SGHRS, CDR2 YFSETQ. The CDR3 is 13 amino acids. The CDR3 spells CASSTSVTGELFF. CDR3 coding DNA: TGCGCCAGCTCTACTAGCGTCACCGGGGAGCTGTTTTTT.

The chain has TRBV5-1 and TRBJ2-2, with 9 bases lining up with TRBD1. Germline trimming cut 4 bases from V and 6 bases from J; bases unmatched to any gene: 7. CDR1 is SGHRS and CDR2 is YFSETQ in the germline V gene. The CDR3 has 15 residues. CDR3 DNA sequence: TGCGCCAGCAGCCCACAGGGGGCTACCGCCGGGGAGCTGTTTTTT. Translated: CASSPQGATAGELFF.

This clone has just a few counts. The CDR3 DNA reads as TGTGCCAGCAGTTCCGGTCCGTTCAATCAGCCCCAGCATTTT. Translation: CASSSGPFNQPQHF. The rearrangement uses TRBV6-6 and TRBJ1-5; no clear D. Deletions cut 4 bases from V and 3 bases from J, with 10 bases between. This CDR3 is 14 amino acids long. Germline V gene data show CDR1 as MNHNY and CDR2 as SVGAGI (reference sequence).

CDR3: CASSFVAGGSETQYF. The CDR3 DNA is TGTGCCAGCAGTTTCGTGGCGGGGGGTAGTGAGACCCAGTACTTC. This chain uses TRBV28 with TRBJ2-5, with TRBD2 matching over 8 bases. The CDR3 runs to 15 residues. The germline V gene encodes CDR1 MDHEN and CDR2 SYDVKM. J was trimmed by 5 bases and V by 3 bases; bases with no gene match: 8.

V is TRBV7-9 and J is TRBJ2-5; the D gene is possibly TRBD1 (5 bases). Germline V gene data show CDR1 as SEHNR and CDR2 as FQNEAQ (reference sequence). V lost 4 bases and J lost 1, with 16 bases in between. The CDR3 has 16 residues. The CDR3 nucleotides read TGTGCCAGCAGCTGGCCCCAGGGCGGCGCCCAAGAGACCCAGTACTTC. This codes for CASSWPQGGAQETQYF.

This clone has a handful of counts. The chain couples TRBV5-1 to TRBJ2-7, with a tentative D call TRBD1 (6 bases). Trimming cost V 4 bases and J 1 base, with 12 bases left between them. Germline V lookup: CDR1 SGHRS, CDR2 YFSETQ. The CDR3 has 14 amino acids. CDR3 DNA sequence: TGCGCCAGCAGCCCGACACAGGGATCCTACGAGCAGTACTTC. Protein sequence: CASSPTQGSYEQYF. Full variable domain (missing parts from reference TRBV5-1 and TRBJ2-7): KAGVTQTPRYLIKTRGQQVTLSCSPISGHRSVSWYQQTPGQGLQFLFEYFSETQRNKGNFPGRFSGRQFSNSRSEMNVSTLELGDSALYLCASSPTQGSYEQYFGPGTRLTVT.

The V call is TRBV28, the J call TRBJ1-6; no clear D. V lost 8 bases and J lost 6, with 14 bases in between. Per germline, CDR1 MDHEN and CDR2 SYDVKM. CDR3 length equals 14 residues. DNA for the CDR3: TGTGCCAGCGGTATTGCACTCGGTAATTCACCCCTCCACTTT. It yields the protein CASGIALGNSPLHF.

This chain uses TRBV6-6 with TRBJ1-1; no reliable D call. The CDR3 has 16 residues. Germline CDR1 and CDR2: MNHNY and SVGAGI (reference sequence). Trimming cost V 5 bases and J 0 bases, with 16 bases left between them. This chain's CDR3 is CASSRVTRSLNTEAFF. CDR3 sequence (DNA): TGTGCCAGCAGTCGAGTAACTCGATCCTTGAACACTGAAGCTTTCTTT.

The V and J genes are TRBV6-2 or TRBV6-3 and TRBJ2-7; D is perhaps TRBD2 (5 bases). Germline CDR1 MNHEY, CDR2 SVGEGT. This CDR3 has 16 residues. Trimming shortened V by 0 bases and J by 0 bases, and 12 bases separated the two germline ends. The CDR3 coding sequence is TGTGCCAGCAGTTACTCGACGGGGTTTAGCTCCTACGAGCAGTACTTC. It codes for CASSYSTGFSSYEQYF.

This chain connects TRBV12-3 or TRBV12-4 to TRBJ1-2; D call uncertain. The CDR3 is 13 residues long. Trimming took off 3 bases at V and 6 bases at J, with 11 bases between the two ends. This CDR3 reads CASSFVTSHGYTF. CDR3 bases: TGTGCCAGCAGTTTCGTGACTTCCCATGGCTACACCTTC.

The chain carries TRBV19 and TRBJ2-2; TRBD1 might be the D (6 bases). Trimming took 7 bases from V and 3 from J, leaving 18 bases between them. The CDR3 loop spans 16 amino acids. CDR1 and CDR2 from the germline V gene are LNHDA and SQIVND (reference sequence). Written as DNA, the CDR3 is TGTGCCAGTAAACCGGGACACCGAACCCACACCGGGGAGCTGTTTTTT. It translates to CASKPGHRTHTGELFF. Looking up the rest from reference TRBV19 and TRBJ2-2 gives the full variable domain: DGGITQSPKYLFRKEGQNVTLSCEQNLNHDAMYWYRQDPGQGLRLIYYSQIVNDFQKGDIAEGYSVSREKKESFPLTVTSAQKNPTAFYLCASKPGHRTHTGELFFGEGSRLTVL.

The rearrangement joins TRBV7-6 to TRBJ2-3; D is possibly TRBD2 (7 bases). Trimming left V 3 bases short and J 1 base short, with 11 bases between. Per the germline V gene, CDR1 is SGHVS and CDR2 is FNYEAQ. This CDR3 contains 15 residues. The chain's CDR3 is CASSFTGGGTDTQYF. The CDR3 nucleotides are TGTGCCAGCAGCTTTACGGGGGGCGGCACAGATACGCAGTATTTT. Together with reference TRBV7-6 and TRBJ2-3, the CDR3 gives the full variable domain: GAGVSQSPRYKVTKRGQDVALRCDPISGHVSLYWYRQALGQGPEFLTYFNYEAQQDKSGLPNDRFSAERPEGSISTLTIQRTEQRDSAMYRCASSFTGGGTDTQYFGPGTRLTVL.

The chain joins TRBV5-1 to TRBJ2-3; perhaps TRBD2 as D (6 bases). Germline lookup yields CDR1 SGHRS and CDR2 YFSETQ. The CDR3 extends over 14 amino acids. Trimming shortened V by 0 bases and J by 6 bases, and 11 bases separated the two germline ends. DNA for the CDR3: TGCGCCAGCAGCTTGGATGGAGGGTCCGATACGCAGTATTTT. Translating gives CASSLDGGSDTQYF.

The CDR3 spells CASSDAKAGGLVGAPNEQFF. CDR3 nucleotide sequence: TGTGCCAGCAGTGACGCCAAAGCGGGGGGCCTGGTGGGGGCCCCCAATGAGCAGTTCTTC. The chain employs TRBV6-4 and TRBJ2-1, with TRBD2 identical over 9 bases. The V gene end was trimmed by 2 bases and the J gene end by 6 bases; junction bases not matched to a gene: 20. Germline V CDR1 and CDR2: MRHNA, SNTAGT. The CDR3 loop spans 20 amino acids.

The CDR3 DNA reads TGTGCCAGCGCGGACAGTCTTAGCAATCAGCCCCAGCATTTT. Encoded protein: CASADSLSNQPQHF. V is TRBV18 and J is TRBJ1-5, with D possibly TRBD1 on 6 matching bases. V was trimmed by 8 bases and J by 0 bases, leaving 11 bases between them. There are 14 residues in the CDR3. Germline CDR1 KGHSH, CDR2 LQKENI.

The genes are TRBV7-3 and TRBJ1-6; no reliable D call. This CDR3 is built from 14 residues. Germline V gene sequence: CDR1 SGHTA, CDR2 FQGTGA. V lost 5 bases, J lost 10 bases, and 15 bases lay in between. In DNA, the CDR3 is TGTGCCAGCAGCGTGGACGGGGTTGGATCACCCCTCCACTTT. Amino acid sequence: CASSVDGVGSPLHF.

J is TRBJ2-3 and V is TRBV3-1 (or the pseudogene TRBV3-2), with 12 bases identical to TRBD2. From germline, CDR1 is LGHDT and CDR2 YNNKEL (reference sequence). CDR3 length: 17 residues. V shed 4 bases and J 3 bases; nucleotides not matched to a gene: 8. Here the CDR3 reads CASSPRTSGVFTDTQYF. CDR3 nucleotide sequence: TGTGCCAGCAGCCCCAGGACTAGCGGGGTATTTACAGATACGCAGTATTTT.

This chain uses TRBV5-1 with TRBJ2-6; D uncertain. Germline CDR1 reads SGHRS; CDR2 reads YFSETQ. There are 14 residues in the CDR3. V lost 0 bases and J 1 base, leaving 2 bases between the germline ends. In DNA form, the CDR3 reads TGCGCCAGCAGCTTGGCTTCTGGGGCCAACGTCCTGACTTTC. Protein: CASSLASGANVLTF.

The chain employs TRBV5-4 and TRBJ1-1; a possible D gene is TRBD1 (5 bases). There are 16 residues in the CDR3. From germline, CDR1 is SGHNT and CDR2 YYREEE (reference sequence). V was trimmed by 4 bases and J by 3 bases, leaving 19 bases between them. CDR3 loop: CASSPSRKGGDTEAFF. The CDR3 nucleotides are TGTGCCAGCAGCCCCTCCCGGAAGGGAGGGGACACTGAAGCTTTCTTT.

This clone showed up just a few times. V usage is TRBV10-2 and J usage is TRBJ2-7; D is unresolved. The germline V gene has CDR1 WSHSY and CDR2 SAAADI. This CDR3 region has 13 residues. V was trimmed by 2 bases and J by 2 bases, leaving 7 bases between them. The CDR3 coding sequence is TGCGCCAGCAGTGAGCTCCAGACCTACGAGCAGTACTTC. This encodes CASSELQTYEQYF.

V gene TRBV10-1 combines with J gene TRBJ2-7; possible D gene TRBD1, 5 bases. Germline CDR1 WNHNN, CDR2 SYGVQD (reference sequence). V was shortened by 5 bases and J by 7 bases, with 15 bases between the two germline ends. The CDR3 has 13 amino acids. The CDR3 sequence: CASSTDSVGEQYF. The CDR3 bases are TGCGCCAGCAGTACTGACAGCGTCGGGGAGCAGTACTTC.

This clone was observed a few times. The chain carries TRBV28 and TRBJ2-4, with 10 nucleotides matching TRBD1. CDR1 and CDR2 (germline): MDHEN, SYDVKM. This CDR3 region has 15 residues. Trimming at V came to 2 bases and at J to 6 bases, leaving 4 bases not matched to a gene. The CDR3 region is CASSLATGGPNIQYF. The CDR3 DNA is TGTGCCAGCAGTTTAGCGACAGGGGGCCCAAACATTCAGTACTTC. The full variable domain, rest sourced from reference TRBV28 and TRBJ2-4, is DVKVTQSSRYLVKRTGEKVFLECVQDMDHENMFWYRQDPGLGLRLIYFSYDVKMKEKGDIPEGYSVSREKKERFSLILESASTNQTSMYLCASSLATGGPNIQYFGAGTRLSVL.

This chain connects TRBV5-4 to TRBJ2-5, with TRBD1 matching over 8 bases. With V trimmed by 4 bases and J by 0 bases, 5 bases remained unmatched. Germline values: CDR1 SGHNT, CDR2 YYREEE (reference sequence). CDR3 size: 15 residues. CDR3 sequence reads: CASSARQGYQETQYF. The DNA of the CDR3 is TGTGCCAGCAGCGCGCGACAGGGGTACCAAGAGACCCAGTACTTC.